What follows are 29 T cell receptor beta chains derived from one specimen sequenced in a study of CD8 T cells in ankylosing spondylitis. TCRdb re-derived calls from the 5' RACE reads in MiXCR, one entry per CDR3 protein. The sample records about 360,000 distinct CDR3 sequences, about 15% being singletons. Sequenced sample: blood, either unsorted or a sorted T cell fraction (not recorded which). These receptors came from a male donor with ankylosing spondylitis or in good health (not recorded which).

This clonotype came up a few times. This rearrangement joins TRBV12-3 or TRBV12-4 to TRBJ2-1; D remains unclear. Between the trimmed V and J ends, which lost 2 bases and 9 bases, there was a span of 5 bases. The CDR3 sequence is 11 residues long. CDR3 residues: CASSLRVEQFF. CDR3 bases: TGTGCCAGCAGTTTAAGAGTTGAGCAGTTCTTC.

This clonotype was seen only a few times. The chain links TRBV3-1 to TRBJ1-2; TRBD1 is a possible D gene (5 bases). The CDR3 extends over 15 amino acids. V was clipped by 0 bases and J by 3 bases, with 11 bases between them. Germline assignment: CDR1 LGHDT and CDR2 YNNKEL (reference sequence). CDR3 coding DNA: TGTGCCAGCAGCCAAGATCTTCCGGGACACTATGGCTACACCTTC. It encodes CASSQDLPGHYGYTF.

This clonotype was observed a few times. The J gene is TRBJ2-3, the V gene TRBV5-4, with TRBD2 as a possible D gene (6 bases). The CDR3 contains 17 residues. Per germline, CDR1 SGHNT and CDR2 YYREEE (reference sequence). Trimming removed 4 bases from V and 2 bases from J, with 20 bases in between. CDR3 in amino acids: CASSTTGLSTNTDTQYF. CDR3 nucleotide sequence: TGTGCCAGCAGCACCACGGGACTTTCGACAAACACAGATACGCAGTATTTT.

The chain uses TRBV5-1 and TRBJ2-7; D ambiguous. The V gene lost 0 bases and the J gene lost 5 bases, with 12 bases spanning the gap. Germline values: CDR1 SGHRS, CDR2 YFSETQ. The CDR3 runs to 14 residues. The DNA of the CDR3 is TGCGCCAGCAGCTTGGGAGCAGGATCCGACGAGCAGTACTTC. Translated: CASSLGAGSDEQYF.

This clonotype turned up a few times. The chain combines TRBV3-1 with TRBJ2-1; D gene ambiguous. The CDR3 has 14 amino acids. Trimming shortened V by 1 base and J by 7 bases, and 11 bases separated the two germline ends. Per germline, CDR1 LGHDT and CDR2 YNNKEL (reference sequence). CDR3 region: CASSQAASRNEQFF. The CDR3 nucleotides are TGTGCCAGCAGCCAAGCAGCAAGTCGGAATGAGCAGTTCTTC.

This clonotype appeared a few times. V is TRBV4-1 and J is TRBJ2-3; 14 bases align to TRBD2. Looked up from germline, CDR1 is MGHRA and CDR2 is YSYEKL. V shed 0 bases, J shed 3 bases, and the junction held 20 bases outside the gene matches. CDR3 length equals 23 residues. CDR3 nucleotides: TGCGCCAGCAGCCAAGATGGGGTGAAGTGGGGACTAGCGGGAGAAAAGGGGACAGATACGCAGTATTTT. Its translation is CASSQDGVKWGLAGEKGTDTQYF.

This rearrangement joins TRBV9 to TRBJ2-1, with TRBD2 matching 8 bases. The germline V gene has CDR1 SGDLS and CDR2 YYNGEE. V lost 4 bases to trimming and J lost 4 bases; unmatched junction nucleotides: 7. The CDR3 is 15 residues long. The CDR3, as DNA: TGTGCCAGCAGCCCCCTCGGGGGGGGGTACAATGAGCAGTTCTTC. It is translated as CASSPLGGGYNEQFF.

This clonotype was picked up a small number of times. The chain carries TRBV11-3 and TRBJ2-2; TRBD1 matches at 7 bases. CDR1 is SGHNT and CDR2 is YENEEA in the germline V gene. The CDR3 length is 15 residues. Unmatched junction bases numbered 9, after V lost 5 bases and J lost 6 bases. The CDR3 DNA is TGTGCCAGCAGCCACGACAGGGTAGGGGCCGGGGAGCTGTTTTTT. Amino acids: CASSHDRVGAGELFF.

This clonotype was seen only a few times. The chain employs TRBV11-3 and TRBJ2-1, with 9 bases that match TRBD2. Germline CDR1 and CDR2: SGHNT and YENEEA. J lost 4 bases, V lost 6 bases, and 7 bases had no gene match. This CDR3 is built from 15 residues. Written as DNA, the CDR3 is TGTGCCAGCAGGCCTAGCGGGGTTCCTTACAATGAGCAGTTCTTC. Amino acid sequence: CASRPSGVPYNEQFF. Filled out from reference TRBV11-3 and TRBJ2-1, the complete variable domain reads EAGVVQSPRYKIIEKKQPVAFWCNPISGHNTLYWYLQNLGQGPELLIRYENEEAVDDSQLPKDRFSAERLKGVDSTLKIQPAELGDSAVYLCASRPSGVPYNEQFFGPGTRLTVL.

Comment on this clonotype: An end of the junction does not agree with germline; a read error may underlie this. The J gene is TRBJ2-3, the V gene TRBV3-1; D is unresolved. The germline CDR1 and CDR2 sequences are LGHDT and YNNKEL (reference sequence). CDR3 length: 15 amino acids. This CDR3 is CASTQDGHTIDTQYF. CDR3 nucleotides: TGTGCCAGCACCCAAGATGGCCATACAATAGATACGCAGTATTTT.

CDR3 nucleotides: TGCAGTGGACTACAGGGAAGTCATGGCTACACCTTC. Translated, it gives CSGLQGSHGYTF. J is TRBJ1-2 and V is TRBV20-1; a weak D match, TRBD1 (6 bases). The ends were cut back, 7 bases at V and 6 bases at J, with 15 bases in the middle. Germline values: CDR1 DFQATT, CDR2 SNEGSKA (reference sequence). CDR3 size: 12 residues.

The CDR3 DNA is TGTGCCAGCAGCCTCATGGGGGGTCGGACCTTC. The encoded protein is CASSLMGGRTF. The chain uses TRBV3-1 and TRBJ1-2, with D perhaps matching TRBD1 (5 bases). With 4 bases removed from V and 14 bases from J, the gap between germline ends came to 14 bases. Germline-derived CDR1 and CDR2 are LGHDT and YNNKEL (reference sequence). CDR3 size: 11 residues. The full variable domain, in which reference TRBV3-1 and TRBJ1-2 provide the parts outside the CDR3, is DTAVSQTPKYLVTQMGNDKSIKCEQNLGHDTMYWYKQDSKKFLKIMFSYNNKELIINETVPNRFSPKSPDKAHLNLHINSLELGDSAVYFCASSLMGGRTFGSGTRLTVV.

The chain combines TRBV7-2 with TRBJ1-5; 8 bases align to TRBD1. Germline trimming cut 2 bases from V and 5 bases from J; bases unmatched to any gene: 2. Germline-derived CDR1 and CDR2 are SGHTA and FQGNSA. The CDR3 sequence is 14 residues long. The CDR3 sequence: CASSLYRGDQPQHF. CDR3 sequence (DNA): TGTGCCAGCAGCTTATACAGGGGGGATCAGCCCCAGCATTTT.

Many counts were recorded for this clonotype. Compared with germline, one end of the junction differs, possibly owing to a read error. The chain uses TRBV5-1 and TRBJ1-1; D unclear. Germline V lookup: CDR1 SGHRS, CDR2 YFSETQ. This CDR3 comprises 13 residues. The CDR3 is CASSLTLNTEAFF. DNA for the CDR3: TGTGCCAGCAGCTTAACTCTGAACACTGAAGCTTTCTTT. Together with reference TRBV5-1 and TRBJ1-1, the CDR3 gives the full variable domain: KAGVTQTPRYLIKTRGQQVTLSCSPISGHRSVSWYQQTPGQGLQFLFEYFSETQRNKGNFPGRFSGRQFSNSRSEMNVSTLELGDSALYLCASSLTLNTEAFFGQGTRLTVV.

The chain combines TRBV10-1 with TRBJ2-3, with a tentative D call TRBD1 (5 bases). The germline V gene encodes CDR1 WNHNN and CDR2 SYGVQD (reference sequence). This CDR3 is 14 amino acids long. V lost 6 bases and J lost 2, with 12 bases in between. In nucleotides, the CDR3 is TGCGCCAGCAGCTCAGGGTACTCCACAGATACGCAGTATTTT. Translation: CASSSGYSTDTQYF.

This clonotype was counted a few times. The chain carries TRBV4-1 and TRBJ1-6, with D perhaps matching TRBD1 (6 bases). Trimming took off 3 bases at V and 8 bases at J, with 17 bases between the two ends. This CDR3 contains 16 residues. CDR1 is MGHRA, CDR2 YSYEKL, per germline. Here the CDR3 DNA reads TGCGCCAGCAGCCAGACACAGACAGGTGGTCATTCACCCCTCCACTTT. It is translated as CASSQTQTGGHSPLHF.

This clonotype was picked up a small number of times. V usage is TRBV7-6 and J usage is TRBJ2-7, with D possibly TRBD1 on 6 matching bases. The CDR3 has 13 amino acids. Germline V gene lookup returns CDR1 SGHVS and CDR2 FNYEAQ. Trimming shortened V by 5 bases and J by 4 bases, and 12 bases separated the two germline ends. The CDR3 is CASSPKRGYEQYF. As DNA, the CDR3 is TGTGCCAGCAGCCCCAAGAGGGGGTACGAGCAGTACTTC.

V gene TRBV4-1 combines with J gene TRBJ2-7; no firm D call. Germline V gives CDR1 MGHRA, CDR2 YSYEKL. The CDR3 consists of 15 residues. The V end lost 0 bases, the J end lost 7 bases, and 16 bases lay between the germline ends. The CDR3 spells CASSQDRQLGEEQYF. The CDR3 DNA reads as TGCGCCAGCAGCCAAGATCGGCAGCTGGGTGAGGAGCAGTACTTC.

This clonotype was counted at least ten times. This chain links TRBV5-1 with TRBJ2-4, with 11 bases matching TRBD1. CDR3 size: 16 residues. Trimming took 6 bases from V and 3 from J; bases not matched to a gene: 8. Germline V gene lookup returns CDR1 SGHRS and CDR2 YFSETQ. This CDR3 is CASTQGTGGVKNIQYF. The CDR3 DNA sequence: TGCGCCAGCACCCAAGGGACAGGGGGGGTCAAAAACATTCAGTACTTC.

The J gene is TRBJ1-1, the V gene TRBV9; D is perhaps TRBD1 (5 bases). The germline V gene has CDR1 SGDLS and CDR2 YYNGEE. V dropped 3 bases and J dropped 6 bases, with 15 bases sitting between them. The CDR3 length is 14 residues. CDR3 coding DNA: TGTGCCAGCAGCGCTGGGGGAGGGTTCCCTGAAGCTTTCTTT. It encodes CASSAGGGFPEAFF.

This clonotype was seen more than once but under ten times. The rearrangement joins TRBV6-4 to TRBJ2-3; D is unclear. CDR1 is MRHNA, CDR2 SNTAGT, per germline. The CDR3 has 15 amino acids. V was clipped by 8 bases and J by 0 bases, with 15 bases between them. CDR3 loop: CASGRDGSSTDTQYF. The DNA for the CDR3 is TGTGCCAGCGGACGCGACGGCTCTAGCACAGATACGCAGTATTTT.

V usage is TRBV12-3 or TRBV12-4 and J usage is TRBJ1-2, with D tentatively TRBD1 (6 bases). This CDR3 comprises 14 residues. V gave up 6 bases and J gave up 4 bases, with 15 bases separating them. The CDR3, as DNA: TGTGCCAGCAGCTTGTTAGGGGGTACCTATGGCTACACCTTC. Its translation: CASSLLGGTYGYTF.

The genes are TRBV12-3 or TRBV12-4 and TRBJ2-2, with 7 nucleotides matching TRBD1. The CDR3 has 14 residues. Unmatched junction bases numbered 7, after V lost 6 bases and J lost 6 bases. CDR3 bases: TGTGCCAGCAGAACAGGGGATCTCCCCGGGGAGCTGTTTTTT. Amino acids: CASRTGDLPGELFF.

The J gene is TRBJ2-2, the V gene TRBV2; TRBD1 matches at 11 bases. The germline CDR1 and CDR2 sequences are SNHLY and FYNNEI. The CDR3 is made up of 14 amino acids. V lost 6 bases, J lost 7 bases, and 4 bases stayed unmatched. The DNA of the CDR3 is TGTGCCAGCAGGGACAGGGGGCAGCACGGGGAGCTGTTTTTT. It translates to CASRDRGQHGELFF.

The chain uses TRBV7-8 and TRBJ2-7; 8 bases are shared with TRBD1. The germline V gene encodes CDR1 SGHVS and CDR2 FQNEAQ. V gave up 2 bases and J gave up 2 bases; unmatched junction bases: 17. The CDR3 covers 19 residues. As DNA, the CDR3 is TGTGCCAGCAGCTTAAAAGGGGACAGGACTCTAAACCTTGCCTACGAGCAGTACTTC. Encoded protein: CASSLKGDRTLNLAYEQYF. Supplemented by reference TRBV7-8 and TRBJ2-7, the full variable domain reads GAGVSQSPRYKVAKRGQDVALRCDPISGHVSLFWYQQALGQGPEFLTYFQNEAQLDKSGLPSDRFFAERPEGSVSTLKIQRTQQEDSAVYLCASSLKGDRTLNLAYEQYFGPGTRLTVT.

V gene TRBV29-1 combines with J gene TRBJ2-1; maybe TRBD2 (5 bases). This CDR3 contains 14 residues. V was pared by 7 bases and J by 4 bases, with 17 bases between. CDR1 is SQVTM, CDR2 ANQGSEA, per germline. The CDR3 bases are TGCAGCGCTCAGATTGGACTGGATTACAATGAGCAGTTCTTC. Residues: CSAQIGLDYNEQFF.

The chain has TRBV3-1 and TRBJ2-2; TRBD1 aligns across 9 bases. Germline CDR1 and CDR2: LGHDT and YNNKEL (reference sequence). The length of the CDR3 is 14 residues. The CDR3 region is CDNLPTGGTGELFF. The CDR3 coding sequence is TGTGACAATTTACCGACAGGGGGCACCGGGGAGCTGTTTTTT.

This clonotype was recorded a few times. The chain has TRBV20-1 and TRBJ1-6; D gene uncertain. CDR3 length: 12 amino acids. Germline loops: CDR1 DFQATT, CDR2 SNEGSKA (reference sequence). V lost 0 bases and J 10 bases, leaving 7 bases between the germline ends. The CDR3 loop is CSARDPGSPLHF. CDR3 bases: TGCAGTGCTAGAGATCCGGGGTCACCCCTCCACTTT.

This clonotype was observed a few times. The V gene is TRBV10-3, the J gene TRBJ2-2; 7 positions match TRBD2. CDR1 ENHRY and CDR2 SYGVKD come from the germline V gene. The CDR3 runs 15 residues. Unmatched junction bases numbered 2, after V lost 3 bases and J lost 1 base. This CDR3 is CAISDLAENTGELFF. The CDR3, as DNA: TGTGCCATCAGTGATCTAGCGGAGAACACCGGGGAGCTGTTTTTT.